These 27 T cell receptor beta chains share one sample of origin, sequenced in a study of naive and memory T cell subsets. The beta constant-region primer was an equimolar mix of two oligonucleotides covering TRBC1 and TRBC2. TCRdb reprocessed the UMI-ligation and nested PCR reads via MiXCR and lists one record per CDR3 protein. The table has 25,000 to 30,000 distinct CDR3 sequences, about 10% seen once. The sample comprised effector memory CD4+ T cells from blood. Specified subset: effector memory, CD45RA- CD27-. The source is a human donor in good health.

This rearrangement joins TRBV12-3 or TRBV12-4 to TRBJ2-3; 12 bases align to TRBD2. The V segment lost 5 bases and the J segment 4 bases; nucleotides outside the gene matches: 13. This CDR3 has 18 residues. The CDR3 here is CASSPRLAGVRWADTQYF. The CDR3 nucleotides read TGTGCCAGCAGTCCCCGACTAGCGGGGGTCCGTTGGGCAGATACGCAGTATTTT.

In its sample, this clonotype was seen a few times. V usage is TRBV24-1 and J usage is TRBJ2-3, with 14 bases matching TRBD2. CDR1 is KGHDR, CDR2 SFDVKD, per germline. This CDR3 has 15 residues. With V trimmed by 9 bases and J by 6 bases, 7 bases remained unmatched. The CDR3 loop reads CATGLAGGTKDTQYF. CDR3 in DNA: TGTGCCACCGGACTAGCGGGGGGAACGAAGGATACGCAGTATTTT.

The chain recombines TRBV24-1 with TRBJ2-3; TRBD2 aligns across 10 bases. This CDR3 region has 17 residues. In germline, CDR1 is KGHDR, CDR2 SFDVKD. Trimming at V came to 3 bases and at J to 5 bases, leaving 10 bases not matched to a gene. In nucleotides, the CDR3 is TGTGCCACCAGTGATGTGCCCAGAGCGGGGGGGGGAGATACGCAGTATTTT. Translating gives CATSDVPRAGGGDTQYF.

The chain uses TRBV6-2 or TRBV6-3 and TRBJ1-5; D is unclear. The CDR3 contains 14 residues. CDR1 MNHEY and CDR2 SVGEGT come from the germline V gene. The V gene lost 2 bases and the J gene lost 0 bases, with 5 bases spanning the gap. In DNA form, the CDR3 reads TGTGCCAGCAGTTACCTTAATAGCAATCAGCCCCAGCATTTT. Translating gives CASSYLNSNQPQHF.

The gene calls are TRBV4-1 and TRBJ1-1, with TRBD1 matching over 8 bases. The CDR3 length is 15 residues. V lost 6 bases, J lost 6 bases, and 12 bases stayed unmatched. Germline V gives CDR1 MGHRA, CDR2 YSYEKL. The CDR3 bases are TGCGCCAGCAGACCTATGGACAGGGACGACCCTGAAGCTTTCTTT. Its protein product is CASRPMDRDDPEAFF.

In its sample, this clonotype was seen many times. This sequence joins TRBV28 and TRBJ2-1; D perhaps matches TRBD2 (7 bases). Germline V gives CDR1 MDHEN, CDR2 SYDVKM. The length of the CDR3 is 15 residues. Trimming cost V 7 bases and J 2 bases, with 15 bases left between them. The CDR3 DNA follows: TGTGCCAGCACCCGAGGGGAGGGGGCCTACAATGAGCAGTTCTTC. It codes for CASTRGEGAYNEQFF.

The chain combines TRBV5-6 with TRBJ2-3; 11 bases map to TRBD2. CDR3 length: 16 residues. Germline lookup yields CDR1 SGHDT and CDR2 YYEEEE. After removal of 3 bases from V and 2 bases from J, the junction contained 5 bases not matched to a gene. The CDR3 is CASSSIAGGLTDTQYF. CDR3 nucleotide sequence: TGTGCCAGCAGCTCCATAGCGGGGGGGCTCACAGATACGCAGTATTTT.

This clonotype appeared a few times. The V and J genes are TRBV7-8 and TRBJ1-1, with unresolved D. Germline V gene sequence: CDR1 SGHVS, CDR2 FQNEAQ. With 6 bases removed from V and 7 bases from J, the gap between germline ends came to 18 bases. The CDR3 extends over 14 amino acids. The CDR3: CASSSELLSFEAFF. The CDR3 DNA reads TGTGCCAGCAGTTCCGAACTACTCTCCTTTGAAGCTTTCTTT.

This clonotype was observed many times. V usage is TRBV29-1 and J usage is TRBJ2-1; D perhaps matches TRBD2 (6 bases). Germline V gene sequence: CDR1 SQVTM, CDR2 ANQGSEA. The CDR3 covers 15 residues. The V and J ends lost 3 bases and 4 bases respectively, with 16 bases between them. CDR3 DNA: TGCAGCGTTGAGTTGGACGGGACTCCATACAATGAGCAGTTCTTC. Translating it yields CSVELDGTPYNEQFF.

The gene calls are TRBV19 and TRBJ2-7; 9 nucleotides agree with TRBD2. V trimming: 3 bases; J trimming: 7 bases; junction bases outside the gene matches: 10. CDR3 size: 15 residues. The V gene's germline CDR1 is LNHDA and CDR2 SQIVND (reference sequence). The CDR3 protein is CASSIFIAGAGEQYF. CDR3 DNA sequence: TGTGCCAGTAGTATTTTTATAGCGGGAGCGGGTGAGCAGTACTTC. The full variable domain, rest sourced from reference TRBV19 and TRBJ2-7, is DGGITQSPKYLFRKEGQNVTLSCEQNLNHDAMYWYRQDPGQGLRLIYYSQIVNDFQKGDIAEGYSVSREKKESFPLTVTSAQKNPTAFYLCASSIFIAGAGEQYFGPGTRLTVT.

The chain uses TRBV2 and TRBJ2-7, with D perhaps matching TRBD2 (5 bases). Trimming removed 6 bases at V and 2 bases at J, with 17 bases between. Germline loops: CDR1 SNHLY, CDR2 FYNNEI. This CDR3 has 15 residues. The CDR3 is CASRRLLDWTYEQYF. As DNA, the CDR3 is TGTGCCAGCAGACGCCTTCTGGACTGGACCTACGAGCAGTACTTC.

This clonotype has a count of ten or more. The J gene is TRBJ2-3, the V gene TRBV30; TRBD2 might be the D (5 bases). The CDR3 runs 13 residues. CDR1 is GTSNPN, CDR2 SVGIG, per germline (reference sequence). V was cut by 4 bases and J by 1 base, with 9 bases left in between. CDR3 DNA: TGTGCCTGGACACCCGGGGGCACAGATACGCAGTATTTT. Translated: CAWTPGGTDTQYF. Drawing the rest from reference TRBV30 and TRBJ2-3, the complete variable domain is SQTIHQWPATLVQPVGSPLSLECTVEGTSNPNLYWYRQAAGRGLQLLFYSVGIGQISSEVPQNLSASRPQDRQFILSSKKLLLSDSGFYLCAWTPGGTDTQYFGPGTRLTVL.

This clonotype showed up many times. V is TRBV28 and J is TRBJ1-5; D is perhaps TRBD1 (6 bases). Trimming shortened V by 6 bases and J by 2 bases, and 17 bases separated the two germline ends. This CDR3 contains 16 residues. From germline, CDR1 is MDHEN and CDR2 SYDVKM. CDR3 region: CASRQYRVEGNQPQHF. The CDR3 DNA sequence: TGTGCCAGCAGACAGTACAGGGTGGAGGGCAATCAGCCCCAGCATTTT.

This clonotype has a handful of counts. The chain recombines TRBV30 with TRBJ1-6; D remains ambiguous. The CDR3 covers 14 residues. Trimming left V 1 base short and J 6 bases short, with 10 bases between. Germline V CDR1 and CDR2: GTSNPN, SVGIG (reference sequence). CDR3 region: CAWSDGRPNSPLHF. CDR3 DNA sequence: TGTGCCTGGAGTGACGGTCGCCCTAATTCACCCCTCCACTTT.

This clonotype was picked up many times. The J gene is TRBJ2-7, the V gene TRBV5-6, with 8 bases that match TRBD1. The CDR3 is 14 residues long. From germline, CDR1 is SGHDT and CDR2 YYEEEE. Germline trimming cut 3 bases from V and 5 bases from J; bases unmatched to any gene: 7. In DNA, the CDR3 is TGTGCCAGCAGCTCCAGGGGGCACGGTAACGAGCAGTACTTC. It encodes CASSSRGHGNEQYF.

This clonotype appeared many times. This chain uses TRBV12-3 or TRBV12-4 with TRBJ2-1; 8 bases fit TRBD2. The trim removed 2 bases at V and 10 bases at J, leaving 10 bases unmatched. CDR3 length equals 15 residues. In DNA, the CDR3 is TGTGCCAGCAGTTTATCTAGCGGGTTAGTATGGGAGCAGTTCTTC. Protein product: CASSLSSGLVWEQFF.

This clonotype came up many times. V gene TRBV7-2 combines with J gene TRBJ1-1, with 10 nucleotides matching TRBD1. This CDR3 is 14 amino acids long. Germline-derived CDR1 and CDR2 are SGHTA and FQGNSA. The V and J ends lost 5 bases and 4 bases, in that order; junction bases with no gene match: 4. Here the CDR3 DNA reads TGTGCCAGCAGCGGCCGGGACAGGGGCACTGAAGCTTTCTTT. It encodes CASSGRDRGTEAFF.

This clonotype was counted only a few times. V gene TRBV7-9 combines with J gene TRBJ2-3; 8 bases map to TRBD1. Unmatched junction bases numbered 8, after V lost 8 bases and J lost 1 base. CDR3 length: 15 amino acids. CDR1 and CDR2 (germline): SEHNR, FQNEAQ (reference sequence). The CDR3 DNA sequence: TGTGCCAGCGCCCGCAGGGGGCAAGGCACAGATACGCAGTATTTT. Residues: CASARRGQGTDTQYF.

This clonotype was counted ten times or more. The rearrangement uses TRBV15 and TRBJ2-1; 9 bases are a match to TRBD1. Trimming removed 5 bases from V and 4 bases from J; junction bases left unmatched: 6. The CDR3 loop spans 15 amino acids. Germline values: CDR1 LNHNV, CDR2 YYDKDF (reference sequence). CDR3 amino acids: CATSPGTGMYNEQFF. CDR3 DNA: TGTGCCACCAGCCCCGGGACAGGGATGTACAATGAGCAGTTCTTC.

Note on this clonotype: A much larger clone differs from this one at a single base, so this may be a read error. V is TRBV20-1 and J is TRBJ1-5; D remains unclear. Trimming shortened V by 5 bases and J by 6 bases, and 17 bases separated the two germline ends. Looked up from germline, CDR1 is DFQATT and CDR2 is SNEGSKA (reference sequence). This CDR3 comprises 14 residues. In nucleotides, the CDR3 is TGCAGTGCTCACTCCGGGCTCCCCAGTCAGCCCCAGCATTTT. As protein: CSAHSGLPSQPQHF.

This clonotype was counted a few times. This chain connects TRBV6-1 to TRBJ1-5, with no clear D. CDR1 and CDR2 (germline): MNHNS, SASEGT. This CDR3 contains 13 residues. Trimming cost V 6 bases and J 0 bases, with 6 bases left between them. The CDR3: CASRTNSNQPQHF. CDR3 coding DNA: TGTGCCAGCAGAACCAATAGCAATCAGCCCCAGCATTTT.

This clonotype came up a few times. The chain couples TRBV6-2 or TRBV6-3 to TRBJ1-6; D unresolved. Looked up from germline, CDR1 is MNHEY and CDR2 is SVGEGT. V dropped 0 bases and J dropped 2 bases, with 14 bases sitting between them. This CDR3 contains 18 residues. This CDR3 is CASSYSTGGGTYNSPLHF. CDR3 DNA sequence: TGTGCCAGCAGTTACTCGACCGGCGGAGGGACCTATAATTCACCCCTCCACTTT.

This clonotype was found a few times. The chain carries TRBV12-3 or TRBV12-4 and TRBJ1-5, with 7 bases lining up with TRBD1. CDR3 length: 14 residues. After removal of 3 bases from V and 6 bases from J, the junction contained 5 bases not matched to a gene. DNA for the CDR3: TGTGCCAGCAGTTTCCGAGGGGGCGGTCAGCCCCAGCATTTT. Protein: CASSFRGGGQPQHF.

In this sample, this clonotype turned up a few times. The rearrangement links TRBV12-3 or TRBV12-4 to TRBJ2-7; D gene ambiguous. V lost 2 bases to trimming and J lost 3 bases, with 11 bases between them. CDR3 size: 14 residues. This CDR3 is CASSLPGPNYEQYF. The CDR3 nucleotides are TGTGCCAGCAGTTTACCGGGCCCCAACTACGAGCAGTACTTC.

This clonotype showed up many times. The chain links TRBV5-1 to TRBJ2-7; 8 positions match TRBD2. The ends lost 2 bases at V and 5 bases at J; junction bases unmatched: 12. This CDR3 is 16 amino acids long. Germline lookup yields CDR1 SGHRS and CDR2 YFSETQ. This chain's CDR3 is CASSLPRGGGGDEQYF. The CDR3 region has the DNA TGCGCCAGCAGCTTACCCCGGGGGGGTGGGGGCGACGAGCAGTACTTC.

This clonotype was seen at least ten times. The chain employs TRBV29-1 and TRBJ2-3, with 7 positions matching TRBD2. The germline gives CDR1 SQVTM, CDR2 ANQGSEA. The CDR3 has 12 residues. J lost 7 bases, V lost 6 bases, and 7 bases had no gene match. In DNA form, the CDR3 reads TGCAGCGTCGTCACTAGCGTACATACGCAGTATTTT. Protein product: CSVVTSVHTQYF.

Sample share makes this clonotype medium-sized. This chain links TRBV11-1 with TRBJ2-7; D may be TRBD1 or TRBD2 (5 bases each). Germline V lookup: CDR1 SGHAT, CDR2 FQDESV (reference sequence). This CDR3 contains 14 residues. V lost 5 bases to trimming and J lost 3 bases, with 14 bases between them. DNA for the CDR3: TGTGCCAGCAGCCCCACGACTGGGGGCTACGAGCAGTACTTC. Its translation is CASSPTTGGYEQYF.